The source of this T cell receptor beta chain is a study of T cell responses to AZD1222 COVID-19 vaccine. Study outcomes and limitations: Regions 160-218 and 743-854 held dominance among vaccine-associated CD4 TCRs, which spanned spike. Donor demographics were predominantly white British with a female majority; clonal diversity may be underestimated. Repertoires were obtained solely post-peak T cell response.

The study pooled second doses at about 4 or about 12 weeks. Assay used: immunoSEQ multiplex PCR; TCRdb lists only in-frame clones, some missing. The data contain 90,000 to 130,000 clones, roughly 92% of them singletons. This clone was recorded a few times. Its antigen is not known. From germline, CDR1 is LGHNA and CDR2 YNFKEQ. Losses at the gene ends were 0 bases for V and 4 bases for J; bases not matched to a gene: 6. The CDR3 totals 16 residues. This specimen consisted of peripheral blood, obtained 28 days after the second AZD1222 dose. The rearrangement links TRBV4-2 to TRBJ2-7; TRBD2 matches at 10 bases. The source is an adult who received the AZD1222 COVID-19 vaccine. CDR3 region: CASSQDMTSGSYEQYF. As DNA, the CDR3 is TGTGCCAGCAGCCAAGATATGACTAGCGGGTCGTACGAGCAGTACTTC.